This TCR beta chain was obtained from a study of early T cells in non-severe SARS-CoV-2 infection. About the research overall: Bulk RNA isolated from unsorted whole blood underwent sequencing; chains were not paired. The study's findings and limits: VDJdb matching, biased toward anti-spike CD8 responses, missed private and CD4 specificities.

The CDR3 is 14 amino acids. Trimming cost V 4 bases and J 8 bases, with 14 bases left between them. In germline, CDR1 is SGHAT, CDR2 FQNNGV. Attachment of unique molecular identifiers to individual cDNA molecules was performed. TCRdb re-analysed the 5' RACE reads in MiXCR, keeping a single row per CDR3 protein. This repertoire shows about 57,000 distinct CDR3 sequences, 10% to 15% found once; its top ten account for around 5.1%. In this sample, this clonotype turned up many times. Its antigen is unidentified. The rearrangement uses TRBV11-2 and TRBJ1-4; TRBD1 might be the D (6 bases). Material for sequencing was whole blood. This clonotype was obtained from an adult who was a healthcare worker with PCR-confirmed SARS-CoV-2 infection or an uninfected control (not recorded which). DNA of the CDR3: TGTGCCAGCAGCTGGGCCCCAGGGGCCGAAAAACTGTTTTTT. Its translation: CASSWAPGAEKLFF.